This T cell receptor (beta chain) was observed in a study of shared clonotypes between healthy human individuals. Study background: There were three CD4 naive, three CD4 memory, two CD8 naive and one CD8 memory plates per donor.

This CDR3 region has 13 residues. Germline V lookup: CDR1 SGHNT, CDR2 YYREEE (reference sequence). V lost 8 bases to trimming and J lost 2 bases, with 10 bases between them. This table comes from immunoSEQ multiplex PCR, and its TCRdb copy is limited to in-frame clones, with some not included. The sample yields some 1,600,000 clones, 95% to 99% seen once. For this clone: Its antigen is undetermined.

General study findings and limits: A reduction in generation probabilities was seen for non-shared clonotypes relative to those shared by all four donors. Donor clonotype sharing was expected to depend on sequencing depth. Of the naive CD4 clonotypes, around 4.7% were shared across a handful of donors.

The sample consisted of naive CD4+ T cells sorted from blood. As to subset: CD45RA+ positively selected. This chain links TRBV5-4 with TRBJ1-4; D not resolved. The sequence derives from a man aged 30 to 39 in good health. DNA for the CDR3: TGTGCCAGTGGGAGATCGACTAATGAAAAACTGTTTTTT. Translated, it gives CASGRSTNEKLFF.